This T cell receptor (beta chain) stems from a study of T cell responses to AZD1222 COVID-19 vaccine. Study-level points and caveats: Clonal diversity was possibly underestimated; the donors were predominantly white British and more often female.

This clone was seen just once. Its antigen remains unknown. TCRdb keeps only in-frame clones here, not all; method: immunoSEQ multiplex PCR. This sample has about 150,000 clones, with roughly 90% found just once. The CDR3 is made up of 13 amino acids. From germline, CDR1 is MNHNS and CDR2 SASEGT. V was cut by 2 bases and J by 6 bases, with 11 bases left in between. V gene TRBV6-1 combines with J gene TRBJ2-7; D not certain. This material consisted of peripheral blood, taken on day 0 of AZD1222 vaccination. The sequence came from an adult in good health. CDR3 in amino acids: CASSESGWGEQYF. CDR3 coding DNA: TGTGCCAGCAGTGAATCCGGGTGGGGCGAGCAGTACTTC.